This record covers a single TCR beta chain. Its antigen is not known. Clones were sequenced by immunoSEQ multiplex PCR, and TCRdb holds only the in-frame ones, with some missing. The repertoire consists of approximately 600,000 clones, with approximately 95% occurring once and the leading ten covering over 0.1%. The CDR3 contains 15 residues. Trimming took 6 bases from V and 3 from J, leaving 15 bases between them. Germline CDR1 is LNHDA and CDR2 is SQIVND (reference sequence). Naive CD8 cells comprised CD45RO-negative, CCR7-positively selected cells, excluding terminally differentiated effector memory CD45RA+ cells. The data derive from a study of shared clonotypes between healthy human individuals. Study observations and caveats: Generation probability values for non-shared clonotypes were lower than those for clonotypes shared by all four donors. Four donors had approximately 4.6% of their naive CD4 clonotypes in common.

Sequencing used naive CD8+ T cells sorted from blood. The V and J genes are TRBV19 and TRBJ2-1; D is possibly TRBD2 (6 bases). This TCR came from a woman aged 30 to 39 in good health. Here the CDR3 reads CASRDSGGFYNEQFF. In DNA, the CDR3 is TGTGCCAGTAGGGATAGCGGAGGGTTCTACAATGAGCAGTTCTTC.